Listed below are T cell receptor beta chains from one sample, sequenced in a study of OX40 agonist ivuxolimab in advanced cancers. Method: immunoSEQ multiplex PCR; TCRdb's copy keeps in-frame clones and lacks some. The table lists 35,000 to 50,000 clones, around 88% of them singletons. The source was CD4+ or CD8+ T cells sorted from blood, collected in a trial of the OX40 agonist ivuxolimab. These receptors originate from an adult with an advanced solid tumor such as melanoma, head and neck, liver or kidney cancer. Both conserved end residues are part of each CDR3. The D gene is left open where the match is weak. Only some rows state a clone size, as once, few, many or a class for expanded clones.

>TRBV6-1|13|-|TRBD1|TRBJ1-1
TGTGCCAGCAAGAACAGGGGCCGAACTGAAGCTTTCTTT
CASKNRGRTEAFF
>TRBV6-4|16|-|TRBD1|TRBJ2-1
TGTGCCAGCAGTGGGGACAGGGCCGAAAACTACAATGAGCAGTTCTTC
CASSGDRAENYNEQFF
>TRBV23-1|12|few|-|TRBJ1-2
TGCGCCAGCAGTCAATCGAAGGTTGGCTACACCTTC
CASSQSKVGYTF
>TRBV13|15|-|TRBD2|TRBJ2-1
TGTGCCAGCAGCTTGTCTTGGGGTCGGGAGGATGAGCAGTTCTTC
CASSLSWGREDEQFF
>TRBV2|17|-|-|TRBJ2-1
TGTGCCAGCAGAAAGGCTCCCCCGGGGAGCTCCTACAATGAGCAGTTCTTC
CASRKAPPGSSYNEQFF
>TRBV7-2|15|-|TRBD2|TRBJ2-7
TGTGCCAGCAGCATTTTACTAGCGAGCTCCTACGAGCAGTACTTC
CASSILLASSYEQYF
>TRBV19|14|-|-|TRBJ1-2
TGTGCCAGTAGTATAATGGAGGGTAGAGATGGCTACACCTTC
CASSIMEGRDGYTF
>TRBV19|12|once|-|TRBJ2-2
TGTGCCAGTAGTATAGGGACCGGGGAGCTGTTTTTT
CASSIGTGELFF
>TRBV6-1|15|-|TRBD2|TRBJ2-7
TGTGCCAGCAGCGCTACTAGCGGGGGGTCCTACGAGCAGTACTTC
CASSATSGGSYEQYF
>TRBV2|14|-|-|TRBJ2-1
TGTGCCAGCAGTGCTGCGGCCTCCTACAATGAGCAGTTCTTC
CASSAAASYNEQFF
>TRBV11-2|14|-|-|TRBJ1-6
TGTGCCAGCAGCTTAGTAGGGGATAATTCACCCCTCCACTTT
CASSLVGDNSPLHF
>TRBV9|17|-|-|TRBJ2-3
TGTGCCAGCAGCGTAGACAGGGAGCCACTTCGGACAGATACGCAGTATTTT
CASSVDREPLRTDTQYF
>TRBV14|16|-|TRBD1|TRBJ1-1
TGTGCCAGCAGCCAAGGGACAGGGGAGGTGAAAACTGAAGCTTTCTTT
CASSQGTGEVKTEAFF
>TRBV7-9|14|few|-|TRBJ2-6
TGTGCCAGCAGAATGTCAGCTGGGGCCAACGTCCTGACTTTC
CASRMSAGANVLTF
>TRBV18|14|once|-|TRBJ2-7
TGTGCCAGCTCCCCCCCCGAGGCCGCCTACGAGCAGTACTTC
CASSPPEAAYEQYF
>TRBV5-4|14|-|-|TRBJ2-5
TGTGCCAGCAGCACGAGGTCAGGGGCAGAGACCCAGTACTTC
CASSTRSGAETQYF